These 25 T cell receptor beta chains originate from one sample sequenced in a study of cytomegalovirus exposure and HLA in healthy donors. Researchers ran the PCR with 60 Vbeta and 13 Jbeta primers. Assay: immunoSEQ multiplex PCR; the TCRdb copy retains only in-frame clones and omits some. The sample comprises approximately 120,000 clones, about 86% of which are singletons, and 2.2% rests with the top ten. Material: PBMCs. All receptors come from a woman in her twenties or thirties in good health and CMV-seronegative.

The CDR3 DNA follows: TGTGCCAGCAGCCGGGATCGGGTCGCGAGGGAGCAGTACTTC. This encodes CASSRDRVAREQYF. The chain couples TRBV11-2 to TRBJ2-7; perhaps TRBD2 as D (5 bases). Trimming took 5 bases from V and 7 from J, leaving 18 bases between them. Germline assignment: CDR1 SGHAT and CDR2 FQNNGV. The CDR3 covers 14 residues.

This clone has a single count. The rearrangement uses TRBV7-9 and TRBJ2-7; TRBD1 agrees at 9 bases. The CDR3 covers 15 residues. Germline values: CDR1 SEHNR, CDR2 FQNEAQ (reference sequence). V lost 3 bases and J lost 4; bases outside the gene matches: 7. CDR3 nucleotides: TGTGCCAGCAGCTTCCAACAGGGGGCGCCTTACGAGCAGTACTTC. Its translation: CASSFQQGAPYEQYF.

This sequence joins TRBV5-3 and TRBJ2-1; D remains ambiguous. TRBV5-3 qualifies as an ORF whose function is uncertain. There are 13 residues in the CDR3. V lost 7 bases and J 4 bases, leaving 12 bases between the germline ends. In DNA form, the CDR3 reads TGTGCCAGAGGCGACACCATTTACAATGAGCAGTTCTTC. This gives the protein CARGDTIYNEQFF.

This clone was seen a few times. V usage is TRBV27 and J usage is TRBJ2-2, with 8 bases lining up with TRBD1. The germline gives CDR1 MNHEY, CDR2 SMNVEV (reference sequence). The length of the CDR3 is 15 residues. Trimming took 2 bases from V and 1 from J; bases not matched to a gene: 0. CDR3 sequence reads: CASSLGQGNTGELFF. CDR3 DNA sequence: TGTGCCAGCAGTTTAGGACAGGGGAACACCGGGGAGCTGTTTTTT.

This chain connects TRBV7-9 to TRBJ2-7; the D gene is possibly TRBD2 (6 bases). Germline CDR1 is SEHNR and CDR2 is FQNEAQ (reference sequence). The CDR3 is made up of 15 amino acids. V gave up 1 base and J gave up 7 bases, with 17 bases separating them. The CDR3, as DNA: TGTGCCAGCAGCTTAGAATTTGGGGGAGCGGGTGAGCAGTACTTC. This gives the protein CASSLEFGGAGEQYF.

The J gene is TRBJ2-1, the V gene TRBV6-5; the match to TRBD2 covers 14 bases. Germline CDR1 and CDR2: MNHEY and SVGAGI. V shed 4 bases and J 7 bases; nucleotides not matched to a gene: 0. The CDR3 spans 14 residues. The CDR3 region has the DNA TGTGCCAGCAGTTGGACTAGCGGGAGGAATGAGCAGTTCTTC. Protein: CASSWTSGRNEQFF.

The V call is TRBV7-9, the J call TRBJ2-7, with D tentatively TRBD2 (5 bases). The CDR3 is 15 residues long. Trimming shortened V by 1 base and J by 3 bases, and 13 bases separated the two germline ends. Germline assignment: CDR1 SEHNR and CDR2 FQNEAQ (reference sequence). CDR3 in amino acids: CASSLVRGEFYEQYF. The CDR3, as DNA: TGTGCCAGCAGCTTAGTCCGGGGAGAATTCTACGAGCAGTACTTC.

The chain carries TRBV4-1 and TRBJ1-2; TRBD1 might be the D (5 bases). The CDR3 has 12 amino acids. The germline CDR1 and CDR2 sequences are MGHRA and YSYEKL. V was shortened by 3 bases and J by 9 bases, with 11 bases between the two germline ends. The CDR3 protein is CASSHGGASYTF. CDR3 sequence (DNA): TGCGCCAGCAGCCATGGAGGGGCTAGCTACACCTTC.

Only one count was recorded for this clone. This rearrangement joins TRBV11-2 to TRBJ1-2, with TRBD1 as a possible D gene (6 bases). Trimming took off 2 bases at V and 4 bases at J, with 17 bases between the two ends. The germline gives CDR1 SGHAT, CDR2 FQNNGV. There are 16 residues in the CDR3. DNA of the CDR3: TGTGCCAGCAGCTTATTGAGGTCCAGGGACACCTATGGCTACACCTTC. Amino acid sequence: CASSLLRSRDTYGYTF. Drawing the rest from reference TRBV11-2 and TRBJ1-2, the complete variable domain is EAGVAQSPRYKIIEKRQSVAFWCNPISGHATLYWYQQILGQGPKLLIQFQNNGVVDDSQLPKDRFSAERLKGVDSTLKIQPAKLEDSAVYLCASSLLRSRDTYGYTFGSGTRLTVV.

This clone was seen once. The chain couples TRBV30 to TRBJ2-1; D is uncertain. From germline, CDR1 is GTSNPN and CDR2 SVGIG (reference sequence). Trimming took 1 base from V and 8 from J, leaving 9 bases between them. The CDR3 totals 12 residues. The CDR3 protein is CAWSARGDEQFF. The CDR3 nucleotides are TGTGCCTGGAGTGCCCGAGGAGATGAGCAGTTCTTC.

The CDR3 nucleotides read TGTGCCACCAGCAGGGCAAGCGGAGGAGGAGCAGATACGCAGTATTTT. Its translation is CATSRASGGGADTQYF. The chain combines TRBV15 with TRBJ2-3; D perhaps matches TRBD2 (5 bases). Germline-derived CDR1 and CDR2 are LNHNV and YYDKDF (reference sequence). Between the trimmed V and J ends, which lost 3 bases and 4 bases, there was a span of 17 bases. The CDR3 has 16 amino acids.

This clone has only one observation. J is TRBJ1-2 and V is TRBV27; TRBD1 aligns across 8 bases. The CDR3 is 15 residues long. With V trimmed by 0 bases and J by 6 bases, 6 bases remained unmatched. The germline CDR1 and CDR2 sequences are MNHEY and SMNVEV (reference sequence). CDR3 DNA: TGTGCCAGCAGTTTATCGGGACAGGTCCGGGATGGCTACACCTTC. This translates into CASSLSGQVRDGYTF.

The rearrangement links TRBV30 to TRBJ2-1, with 12 bases matching TRBD2. This CDR3 contains 15 residues. Trimming at V came to 1 base and at J to 9 bases, leaving 7 bases not matched to a gene. Looked up from germline, CDR1 is GTSNPN and CDR2 is SVGIG (reference sequence). This CDR3 is CAWSARLAGEVEQFF. The CDR3 DNA follows: TGTGCCTGGAGTGCCCGACTAGCGGGAGAGGTTGAGCAGTTCTTC. The full variable domain, with the rest looked up from reference TRBV30 and TRBJ2-1, is SQTIHQWPATLVQPVGSPLSLECTVEGTSNPNLYWYRQAAGRGLQLLFYSVGIGQISSEVPQNLSASRPQDRQFILSSKKLLLSDSGFYLCAWSARLAGEVEQFFGPGTRLTVL.

The V and J genes are TRBV6-6 and TRBJ1-1, with 10 bases aligning to TRBD1. V lost 5 bases, J lost 11 bases, and 8 bases stayed unmatched. The germline V gene encodes CDR1 MNHNY and CDR2 SVGAGI (reference sequence). The CDR3 covers 13 residues. CDR3 sequence reads: CASSLTGGGGAFF. DNA of the CDR3: TGTGCCAGCAGTCTGACAGGGGGCGGTGGCGCTTTCTTT.

V and J are TRBV5-4 and TRBJ1-3, with D perhaps TRBD1 (6 bases). This CDR3 contains 18 residues. Germline lookup yields CDR1 SGHNT and CDR2 YYREEE (reference sequence). Between the trimmed V and J ends, which lost 4 bases and 2 bases, there was a span of 22 bases. The DNA of the CDR3 is TGTGCCAGCAGCCCTCAAAGGACAGCGGTATCGGCTGGAAACACCATATATTTT. As protein: CASSPQRTAVSAGNTIYF.

This clone came up a few times. The chain couples TRBV19 to TRBJ1-1; perhaps TRBD1 as D (5 bases). Trimming removed 7 bases at V and 4 bases at J, with 13 bases between. CDR1 and CDR2 (germline): LNHDA, SQIVND (reference sequence). CDR3 length: 13 amino acids. CDR3 DNA sequence: TGTGCCAGTATTTTGTCGGGGGGCACTGAAGCTTTCTTT. Protein product: CASILSGGTEAFF. The full variable domain, in which reference TRBV19 and TRBJ1-1 provide the parts outside the CDR3, is DGGITQSPKYLFRKEGQNVTLSCEQNLNHDAMYWYRQDPGQGLRLIYYSQIVNDFQKGDIAEGYSVSREKKESFPLTVTSAQKNPTAFYLCASILSGGTEAFFGQGTRLTVV.

This clone has a single count. The V call is TRBV5-1, the J call TRBJ2-7; 10 positions agree with TRBD2. Germline-derived CDR1 and CDR2 are SGHRS and YFSETQ. This CDR3 spans 14 amino acids. V was pared by 6 bases and J by 2 bases, with 5 bases of the junction left unmatched. The CDR3 nucleotides read TGCGCCAGCACCTGGACTAGCGGAACCTACGAGCAGTACTTC. Amino acids: CASTWTSGTYEQYF.

The CDR3 region has the DNA TGTGCCAGCGGAACCCAGGTGACCCTGGGCGAGCAGTACTTC. Protein sequence: CASGTQVTLGEQYF. The genes are TRBV11-2 and TRBJ2-5; D remains ambiguous. The J call may be wrong; the DNA end is better matched by TRBJ2-7. Germline V gene lookup returns CDR1 SGHAT and CDR2 FQNNGV. The CDR3 has 14 residues.

This clone has a handful of counts. An end of the junction differs from the germline gene, which may be a read error. The chain is built from TRBV7-7 and TRBJ2-1; 8 bases match TRBD2. CDR3 size: 15 residues. CDR1 and CDR2 (germline): SSHAT, FNYEAQ (reference sequence). The CDR3 region is CASSTLGLENNEQFF. Here the CDR3 DNA reads TGTGCTAGCAGCACCTTGGGACTAGAAAACAATGAGCAGTTCTTC.

The rearrangement joins TRBV5-1 to TRBJ2-1; TRBD2 agrees at 9 bases. This CDR3 has 15 amino acids. Germline loops: CDR1 SGHRS, CDR2 YFSETQ. Trimming at V came to 4 bases and at J to 2 bases, leaving 4 bases not matched to a gene. The CDR3 DNA reads as TGCGCCAGCAGCCCTAGCGGGGAACCCTACAATGAGCAGTTCTTC. Its protein is CASSPSGEPYNEQFF.

The chain uses TRBV23-1 and TRBJ2-3; D may be TRBD2 (5 bases). TRBV23-1 counts as an open reading frame of uncertain function. With 4 bases removed from V and 10 bases from J, the gap between germline ends came to 21 bases. The CDR3 has 15 residues. CDR3 sequence: CASSPRPSPPASQYF. CDR3 DNA: TGCGCCAGCAGTCCCCGCCCTAGCCCCCCGGCCTCGCAGTATTTT.

In its sample, this clone was seen once. The V and J genes are TRBV28 and TRBJ2-7; 8 bases align to TRBD1. V shed 6 bases and J 5 bases; nucleotides not matched to a gene: 6. The CDR3 consists of 13 residues. The germline gives CDR1 MDHEN, CDR2 SYDVKM. This chain's CDR3 is CASSPTGVHEQYF. CDR3 DNA: TGTGCCAGCAGCCCGACAGGGGTCCACGAGCAGTACTTC.

The chain recombines TRBV4-3 with TRBJ1-2; 9 bases map to TRBD1. The CDR3 sequence is 15 residues long. Germline values: CDR1 LGHNA, CDR2 YSLEER. V lost 3 bases, J lost 5 bases, and 7 bases stayed unmatched. The CDR3 region is CASSQDLGQGYGYTF. DNA of the CDR3: TGCGCCAGCAGCCAGGACTTGGGACAGGGTTATGGCTACACCTTC.

The chain carries TRBV11-2 and TRBJ2-7; D ambiguous. Germline V gene data show CDR1 as SGHAT and CDR2 as FQNNGV. This CDR3 is built from 12 residues. V was clipped by 1 base and J by 3 bases, with 4 bases between them. This chain's CDR3 is CASSLGNYEQYF. CDR3 DNA: TGTGCCAGCAGCTTAGGTAACTACGAGCAGTACTTC.

The chain combines TRBV11-2 with TRBJ1-3; the D gene is possibly TRBD1 (6 bases). V shed 1 base and J shed 3 bases, with 16 bases lying between them. The germline CDR1 and CDR2 sequences are SGHAT and FQNNGV. The CDR3 consists of 17 residues. CDR3: CASSLGPPGTLGNTIYF. CDR3 nucleotides: TGTGCCAGCAGCTTAGGCCCCCCCGGGACACTTGGAAACACCATATATTTT.